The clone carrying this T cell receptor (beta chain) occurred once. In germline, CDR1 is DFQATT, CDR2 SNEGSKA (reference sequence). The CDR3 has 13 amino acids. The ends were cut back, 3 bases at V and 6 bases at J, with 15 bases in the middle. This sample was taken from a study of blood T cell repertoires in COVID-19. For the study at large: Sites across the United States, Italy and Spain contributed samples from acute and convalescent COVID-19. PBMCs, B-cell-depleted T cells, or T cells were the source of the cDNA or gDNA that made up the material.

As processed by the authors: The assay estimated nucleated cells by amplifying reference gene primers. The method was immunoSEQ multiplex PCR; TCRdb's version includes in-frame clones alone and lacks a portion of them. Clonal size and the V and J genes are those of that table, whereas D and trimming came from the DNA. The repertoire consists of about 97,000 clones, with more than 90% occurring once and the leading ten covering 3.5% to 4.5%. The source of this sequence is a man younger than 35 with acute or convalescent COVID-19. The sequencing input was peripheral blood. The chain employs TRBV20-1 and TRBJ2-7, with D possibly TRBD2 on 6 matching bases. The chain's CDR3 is CSASGREIFEQYF. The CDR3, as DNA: TGCAGTGCTAGTGGACGGGAGATTTTCGAGCAGTACTTC.